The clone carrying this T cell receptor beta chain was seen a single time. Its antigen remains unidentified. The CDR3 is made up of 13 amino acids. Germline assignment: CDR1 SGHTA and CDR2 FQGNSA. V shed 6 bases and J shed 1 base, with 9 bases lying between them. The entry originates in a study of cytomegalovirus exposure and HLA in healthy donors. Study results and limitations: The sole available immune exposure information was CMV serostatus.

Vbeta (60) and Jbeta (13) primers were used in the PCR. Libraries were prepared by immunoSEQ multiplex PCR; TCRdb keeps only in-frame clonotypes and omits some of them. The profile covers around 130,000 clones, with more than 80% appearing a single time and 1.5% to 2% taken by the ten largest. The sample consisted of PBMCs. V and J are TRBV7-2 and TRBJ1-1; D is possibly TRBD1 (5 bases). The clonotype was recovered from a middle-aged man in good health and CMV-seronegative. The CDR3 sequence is CASRRQQNTEAFF. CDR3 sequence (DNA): TGTGCCAGCAGGAGACAGCAGAACACTGAAGCTTTCTTT.